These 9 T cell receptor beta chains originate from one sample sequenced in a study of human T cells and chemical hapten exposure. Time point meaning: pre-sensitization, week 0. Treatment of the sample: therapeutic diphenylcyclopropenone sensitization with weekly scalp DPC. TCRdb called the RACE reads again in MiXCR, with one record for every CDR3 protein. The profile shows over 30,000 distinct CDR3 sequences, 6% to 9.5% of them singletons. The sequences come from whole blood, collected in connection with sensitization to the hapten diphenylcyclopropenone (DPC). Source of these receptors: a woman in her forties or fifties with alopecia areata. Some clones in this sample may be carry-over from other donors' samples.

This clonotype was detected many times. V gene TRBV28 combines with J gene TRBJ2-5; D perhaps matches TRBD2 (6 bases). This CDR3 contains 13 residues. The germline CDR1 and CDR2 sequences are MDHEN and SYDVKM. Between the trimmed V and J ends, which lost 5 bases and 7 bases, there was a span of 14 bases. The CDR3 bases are TGTGCCAGCAGTGCGCGGGGACTGGGGACCCAGTACTTC. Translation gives CASSARGLGTQYF.

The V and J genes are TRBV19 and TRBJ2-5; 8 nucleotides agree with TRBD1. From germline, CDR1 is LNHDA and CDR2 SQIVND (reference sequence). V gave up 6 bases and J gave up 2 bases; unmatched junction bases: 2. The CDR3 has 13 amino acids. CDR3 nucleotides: TGTGCCAGTAGCCGGGACAGGCAAGAGACCCAGTACTTC. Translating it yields CASSRDRQETQYF.

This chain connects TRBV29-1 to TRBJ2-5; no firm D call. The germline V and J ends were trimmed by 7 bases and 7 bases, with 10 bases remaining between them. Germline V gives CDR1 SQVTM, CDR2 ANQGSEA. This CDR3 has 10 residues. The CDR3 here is CSGLLGTQYF. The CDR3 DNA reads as TGCAGCGGCCTCCTAGGGACCCAGTACTTC.

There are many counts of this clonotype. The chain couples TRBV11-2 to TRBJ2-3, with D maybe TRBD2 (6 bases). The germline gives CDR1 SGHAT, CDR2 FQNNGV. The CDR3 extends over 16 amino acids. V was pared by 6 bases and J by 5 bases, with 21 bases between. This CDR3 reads CASSSQAGGFGDTQYF. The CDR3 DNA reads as TGTGCCAGCAGTTCTCAAGCCGGGGGATTCGGAGATACGCAGTATTTT.

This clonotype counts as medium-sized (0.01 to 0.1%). CDR3 in DNA: TGTGCCAGCAGTTCCCTCCGGACCAAACAGGGGGCAACTAATGAAAAACTGTTTTTT. It yields the protein CASSSLRTKQGATNEKLFF. This chain connects TRBV12-3 or TRBV12-4 to TRBJ1-4; 8 nucleotides agree with TRBD1. The CDR3 is 19 amino acids. With 4 bases clipped from V and 0 bases from J, the junction kept 13 bases outside the gene matches.

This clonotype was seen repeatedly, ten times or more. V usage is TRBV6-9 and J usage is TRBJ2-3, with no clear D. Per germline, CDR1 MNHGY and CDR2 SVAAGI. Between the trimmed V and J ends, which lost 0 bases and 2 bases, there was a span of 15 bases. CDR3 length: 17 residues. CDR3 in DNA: TGTGCCAGCAGTTATTCCGGGTCCCGGGCTGACACAGATACGCAGTATTTT. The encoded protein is CASSYSGSRADTDTQYF.

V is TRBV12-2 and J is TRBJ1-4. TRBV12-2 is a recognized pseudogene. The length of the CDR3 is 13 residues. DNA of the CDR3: TGTGCAAGTCGCTTAATAAGTAATGAAAAACTGTTTTTT. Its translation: CASRLISNEKLFF.

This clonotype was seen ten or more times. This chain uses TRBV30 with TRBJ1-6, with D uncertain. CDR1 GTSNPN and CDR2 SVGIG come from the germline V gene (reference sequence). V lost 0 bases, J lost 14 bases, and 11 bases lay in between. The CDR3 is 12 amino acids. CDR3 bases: TGTGCCTGGAGTGTAGTTTGGGAAACCCTCCACTTT. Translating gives CAWSVVWETLHF.

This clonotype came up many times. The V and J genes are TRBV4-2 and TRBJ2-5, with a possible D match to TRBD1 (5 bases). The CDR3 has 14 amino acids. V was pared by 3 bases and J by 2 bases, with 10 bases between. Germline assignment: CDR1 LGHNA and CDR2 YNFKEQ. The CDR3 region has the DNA TGTGCCAGCAGCCACCGACAGACTCAAGAGACCCAGTACTTC. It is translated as CASSHRQTQETQYF.